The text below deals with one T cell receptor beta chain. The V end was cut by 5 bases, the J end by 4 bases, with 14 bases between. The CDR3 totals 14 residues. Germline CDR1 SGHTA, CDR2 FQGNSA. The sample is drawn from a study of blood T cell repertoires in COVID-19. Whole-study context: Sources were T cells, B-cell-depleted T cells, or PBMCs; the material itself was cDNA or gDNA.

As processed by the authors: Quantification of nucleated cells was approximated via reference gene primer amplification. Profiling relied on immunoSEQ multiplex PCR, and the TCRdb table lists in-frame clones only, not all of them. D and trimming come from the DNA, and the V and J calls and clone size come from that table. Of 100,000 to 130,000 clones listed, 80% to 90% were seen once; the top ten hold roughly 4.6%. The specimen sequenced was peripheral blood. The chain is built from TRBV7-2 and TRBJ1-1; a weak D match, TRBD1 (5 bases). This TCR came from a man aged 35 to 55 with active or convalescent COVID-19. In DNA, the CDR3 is TGTGCCAGCAGCCTCAGGGCCATCAGCACTGAAGCTTTCTTT. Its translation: CASSLRAISTEAFF.